Below are 23 T cell receptor beta chains sequenced from a single sample in a study of cytomegalovirus exposure and HLA in healthy donors. Using immunoSEQ multiplex PCR, the repertoire was profiled, and TCRdb retains in-frame clones only, with some absent. Of some 83,000 clones detected, approximately 95% appear once; the ten largest clones hold approximately 2.1%. The specimen sequenced was PBMCs. The receptors were sampled from a young woman in good health and CMV-seronegative.

This clone has only a few counts. The genes are TRBV7-2 and TRBJ2-1, with D possibly being TRBD2 (7 bases). Between the trimmed V and J ends, which lost 3 bases and 9 bases, there was a span of 15 bases. Germline V gives CDR1 SGHTA, CDR2 FQGNSA. The CDR3 is 14 amino acids. CDR3 nucleotide sequence: TGTGCCAGCAGCTTTAAAGGGGGGGCGAGTGAGCAGTTCTTC. Protein product: CASSFKGGASEQFF.

The genes are TRBV7-6 and TRBJ2-7; 14 bases map to TRBD2. Germline loops: CDR1 SGHVS, CDR2 FNYEAQ. The CDR3 spans 16 residues. The V gene end was trimmed by 4 bases and the J gene end by 6 bases; junction bases not matched to a gene: 8. This CDR3 is CASSSWTSGRSGEQYF. The CDR3 nucleotides are TGTGCCAGCAGCTCGTGGACTAGCGGGAGGTCCGGCGAGCAGTACTTC.

This clone was seen only once. The gene calls are TRBV2 and TRBJ1-1; TRBD1 is a possible D gene (5 bases). Germline values: CDR1 SNHLY, CDR2 FYNNEI. The CDR3 has 15 amino acids. Trimming stripped 4 bases from V and 1 base from J, with 13 bases between. This CDR3 is CASSGSRTPNTEAFF. In DNA form, the CDR3 reads TGTGCCAGCAGTGGGTCACGGACACCGAACACTGAAGCTTTCTTT.

J is TRBJ2-1 and V is TRBV6-5; possible D gene TRBD1, 5 bases. Germline V lookup: CDR1 MNHEY, CDR2 SVGAGI. Trimming took off 0 bases at V and 2 bases at J, with 11 bases between the two ends. The CDR3 has 16 residues. In DNA form, the CDR3 reads TGTGCCAGCAGTTACTCTTCCAGGGTACCCTACAATGAGCAGTTCTTC. Its protein is CASSYSSRVPYNEQFF.

This chain joins TRBV11-2 and TRBJ2-7; 9 positions agree with TRBD1. CDR1 is SGHAT, CDR2 FQNNGV, per germline. Trimming took 4 bases from V and 3 from J; bases not matched to a gene: 7. The CDR3 loop spans 15 amino acids. CDR3 sequence reads: CASSSPGQGGYEQYF. CDR3 bases: TGTGCCAGCAGCTCACCGGGACAGGGTGGCTACGAGCAGTACTTC.

The rearrangement joins TRBV30 to TRBJ1-2, with a weak D call TRBD1 (5 bases). The V end was cut by 3 bases, the J end by 6 bases, with 17 bases between. This CDR3 is 14 amino acids long. Germline loops: CDR1 GTSNPN, CDR2 SVGIG (reference sequence). The CDR3 is CAWSSFGGVNGYTF. CDR3 coding DNA: TGTGCCTGGAGCTCGTTTGGGGGGGTGAATGGCTACACCTTC.

The chain is built from TRBV29-1 and TRBJ1-1, with a possible D match to TRBD1 (6 bases). Germline-derived CDR1 and CDR2 are SQVTM and ANQGSEA. The CDR3 is 15 residues long. V was clipped by 8 bases and J by 6 bases, with 25 bases between them. CDR3 residues: CSSRGALGFSSEAFF. CDR3 sequence (DNA): TGCAGCTCCCGGGGGGCCCTCGGCTTCTCATCTGAAGCTTTCTTT. The whole variable domain, remainder taken from reference TRBV29-1 and TRBJ1-1, is SAVISQKPSRDICQRGTSLTIQCQVDSQVTMMFWYRQQPGQSLTLIATANQGSEATYESGFVIDKFPISRPNLTFSTLTVSNMSPEDSSIYLCSSRGALGFSSEAFFGQGTRLTVV.

This sequence joins TRBV6-1 and TRBJ1-5, with D perhaps matching TRBD1 (5 bases). The V gene's germline CDR1 is MNHNS and CDR2 SASEGT. The CDR3 has 15 amino acids. V was clipped by 2 bases and J by 4 bases, with 12 bases between them. CDR3 sequence (DNA): TGTGCCAGCAGTGAAAGGGGAAGGGCAAATCAGCCCCAGCATTTT. Protein product: CASSERGRANQPQHF.

This clone was seen just once. J is TRBJ1-1 and V is TRBV6-1, with TRBD1 identical over 7 bases. Trimming took 3 bases from V and 2 from J; bases not matched to a gene: 3. CDR3 length equals 14 residues. CDR1 is MNHNS, CDR2 SASEGT, per germline. CDR3 residues: CASSEGDSNTEAFF. The CDR3 DNA reads TGTGCCAGCAGTGAGGGGGACAGCAACACTGAAGCTTTCTTT.

The rearrangement links TRBV19 to TRBJ2-7; D gene ambiguous. This CDR3 has 15 residues. Trimming pared 5 bases from V and 3 bases from J, leaving 17 bases between. Germline CDR1 LNHDA, CDR2 SQIVND (reference sequence). The CDR3 reads CASSPTEILGYEQYF. CDR3 nucleotide sequence: TGTGCCAGTAGTCCTACGGAGATCCTCGGCTACGAGCAGTACTTC.

The chain carries TRBV5-1 and TRBJ1-1, with 7 bases that match TRBD1. The CDR3 has 15 residues. Germline V CDR1 and CDR2: SGHRS, YFSETQ. After removal of 4 bases from V and 2 bases from J, the junction contained 8 bases not matched to a gene. The CDR3 loop is CASSLWTGPNTEAFF. The CDR3 coding sequence is TGCGCCAGCAGCCTGTGGACAGGACCAAACACTGAAGCTTTCTTT.

The rearrangement uses TRBV6-6 and TRBJ2-2, with D possibly being TRBD1 (5 bases). CDR3 size: 12 residues. Germline assignment: CDR1 MNHNY and CDR2 SVGAGI (reference sequence). Trimming took off 6 bases at V and 7 bases at J, with 9 bases between the two ends. The CDR3 loop reads CASRGLVGELFF. CDR3 coding DNA: TGTGCCAGCAGGGGGCTGGTCGGGGAGCTGTTTTTT.

The CDR3 region is CASSLTVNTEAFF. The CDR3 nucleotides are TGCGCCAGCAGCTTGACAGTGAACACTGAAGCTTTCTTT. The chain combines TRBV5-1 with TRBJ1-1; D uncertain. This CDR3 comprises 13 residues. Germline V gene sequence: CDR1 SGHRS, CDR2 YFSETQ. Trimming took off 1 base at V and 0 bases at J, with 4 bases between the two ends.

The chain recombines TRBV30 with TRBJ1-2; perhaps TRBD1 as D (6 bases). CDR1 and CDR2 from the germline V gene are GTSNPN and SVGIG (reference sequence). Trimming took 4 bases from V and 6 from J, leaving 15 bases between them. This CDR3 is built from 13 residues. In DNA, the CDR3 is TGTGCCTGGATGGCGGTACAGGGAGATGGCTACACCTTC. Translation: CAWMAVQGDGYTF.

This rearrangement joins TRBV7-2 to TRBJ2-1; D might be TRBD1 (6 bases). The CDR3 covers 15 residues. V dropped 4 bases and J dropped 7 bases, with 17 bases sitting between them. Germline values: CDR1 SGHTA, CDR2 FQGNSA. The CDR3 DNA is TGTGCCAGCAGCTCCCAATCGGGAAGGGGGAATGAGCAGTTCTTC. It translates to CASSSQSGRGNEQFF. Variable domain in full (rest from reference TRBV7-2 and TRBJ2-1): GAGVSQSPSNKVTEKGKDVELRCDPISGHTALYWYRQSLGQGLEFLIYFQGNSAPDKSGLPSDRFSAERTGGSVSTLTIQRTQQEDSAVYLCASSSQSGRGNEQFFGPGTRLTVL.

The chain combines TRBV6-5 with TRBJ2-7, with D unresolved. CDR1 and CDR2 (germline): MNHEY, SVGAGI. The CDR3 is made up of 13 amino acids. V shed 5 bases and J shed 2 bases, with 10 bases lying between them. The CDR3 DNA reads as TGTGCCAGCAGTCTGACGGAGACCTACGAGCAGTACTTC. It is translated as CASSLTETYEQYF.

The J gene is TRBJ2-5, the V gene TRBV28, with TRBD1 matching 9 bases. Germline V gene lookup returns CDR1 MDHEN and CDR2 SYDVKM. V lost 6 bases, J lost 4 bases, and 9 bases stayed unmatched. The CDR3 contains 15 residues. The CDR3 sequence is CASSRGQGYGETQYF. The CDR3, as DNA: TGTGCCAGCAGCAGAGGACAGGGGTACGGAGAGACCCAGTACTTC.

This rearrangement joins TRBV5-1 to TRBJ2-3; 10 bases are a match to TRBD2. CDR3 length: 16 residues. Germline trimming cut 3 bases from V and 3 bases from J; bases unmatched to any gene: 7. Germline CDR1 and CDR2: SGHRS and YFSETQ. This chain's CDR3 is CASSSLTSGETDTQYF. The CDR3 coding sequence is TGCGCCAGCAGCTCTTTAACTAGCGGGGAAACAGATACGCAGTATTTT.

The V call is TRBV11-3, the J call TRBJ2-6, with 8 bases fitting TRBD1. The germline V gene encodes CDR1 SGHNT and CDR2 YENEEA. This CDR3 comprises 16 residues. Trimming at V came to 1 base and at J to 2 bases, leaving 1 base not matched to a gene. This CDR3 reads CASSLGTGTGANVLTF. The CDR3 DNA sequence: TGTGCCAGCAGCTTAGGGACAGGGACTGGGGCCAACGTCCTGACTTTC.

The chain employs TRBV7-9 and TRBJ2-7, with D uncertain. Germline V lookup: CDR1 SEHNR, CDR2 FQNEAQ (reference sequence). V lost 5 bases and J 2 bases, leaving 13 bases between the germline ends. The CDR3 consists of 14 residues. The CDR3 DNA sequence: TGTGCCAGCAGCCCCGCGGAGTACACCTACGAGCAGTACTTC. Its protein product is CASSPAEYTYEQYF.

The chain couples TRBV5-4 to TRBJ2-5; 8 nucleotides agree with TRBD1. Germline loops: CDR1 SGHNT, CDR2 YYREEE (reference sequence). The V segment lost 4 bases and the J segment 0 bases; nucleotides outside the gene matches: 5. This CDR3 has 15 amino acids. CDR3 DNA sequence: TGTGCCAGCAGCATGACAGGGGAGTACCAAGAGACCCAGTACTTC. Protein sequence: CASSMTGEYQETQYF. The full variable domain, with the rest looked up from reference TRBV5-4 and TRBJ2-5, is ETGVTQSPTHLIKTRGQQVTLRCSSQSGHNTVSWYQQALGQGPQFIFQYYREEENGRGNFPPRFSGLQFPNYSSELNVNALELDDSALYLCASSMTGEYQETQYFGPGTRLLVL.

This clone was detected only once. The CDR3, as DNA: TGCGCCAGCAGCCAAGAGGCGGTCTATTCAGATACGCAGTATTTT. This codes for CASSQEAVYSDTQYF. This rearrangement joins TRBV4-3 to TRBJ2-3; D not certain. This CDR3 spans 15 amino acids. Trimming removed 0 bases from V and 4 bases from J, with 11 bases in between. Germline CDR1 and CDR2: LGHNA and YSLEER.

The gene calls are TRBV10-1 and TRBJ2-3; TRBD1 aligns across 8 bases. The V and J ends lost 2 bases and 2 bases, in that order; junction bases with no gene match: 6. CDR1 is WNHNN and CDR2 is SYGVQD in the germline V gene (reference sequence). This CDR3 has 16 amino acids. As DNA, the CDR3 is TGCGCCAGCAGTGAGGGGCAGGGGGCGAACACAGATACGCAGTATTTT. It yields the protein CASSEGQGANTDTQYF.